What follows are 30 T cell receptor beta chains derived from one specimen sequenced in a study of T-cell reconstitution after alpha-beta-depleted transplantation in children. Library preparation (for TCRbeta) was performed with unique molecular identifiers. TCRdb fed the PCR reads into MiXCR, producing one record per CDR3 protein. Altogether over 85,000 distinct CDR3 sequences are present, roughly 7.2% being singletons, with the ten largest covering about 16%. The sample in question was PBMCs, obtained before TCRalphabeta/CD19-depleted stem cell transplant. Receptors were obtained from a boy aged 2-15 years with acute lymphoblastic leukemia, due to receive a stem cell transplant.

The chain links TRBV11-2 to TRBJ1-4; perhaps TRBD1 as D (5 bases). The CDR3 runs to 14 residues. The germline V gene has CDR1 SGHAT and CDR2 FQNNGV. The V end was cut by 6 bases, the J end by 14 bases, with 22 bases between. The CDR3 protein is CASSSYRTPIRLFF. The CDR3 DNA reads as TGTGCCAGCAGTTCTTACAGGACACCGATTAGGCTGTTTTTT.

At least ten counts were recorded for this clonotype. The CDR3 region has the DNA TGCAGTGCTAGAGGGGCCCTAGCGGGGCCTCCGTTGGAGACCCAGTACTTC. Its translation is CSARGALAGPPLETQYF. The chain links TRBV20-1 to TRBJ2-5; 9 nucleotides agree with TRBD2. This CDR3 has 17 residues. Looked up from germline, CDR1 is DFQATT and CDR2 is SNEGSKA (reference sequence). V shed 1 base, J shed 5 bases, and the junction held 14 bases outside the gene matches.

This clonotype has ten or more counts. The CDR3, as DNA: TGTGCCAGCAGCTTAAGTGGACAGGGCAATCAGCCCCAGCATTTT. Its protein is CASSLSGQGNQPQHF. The V call is TRBV7-8, the J call TRBJ1-5; 7 bases are a match to TRBD1. The CDR3 covers 15 residues. Germline-derived CDR1 and CDR2 are SGHVS and FQNEAQ. V shed 2 bases and J 2 bases; nucleotides not matched to a gene: 3.

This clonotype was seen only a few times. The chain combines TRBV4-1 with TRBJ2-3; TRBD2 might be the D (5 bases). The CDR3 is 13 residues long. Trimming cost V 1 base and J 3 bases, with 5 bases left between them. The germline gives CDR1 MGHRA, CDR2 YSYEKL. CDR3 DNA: TGCGCCAGCAGCCAAGCGGGGACAGATACGCAGTATTTT. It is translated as CASSQAGTDTQYF.

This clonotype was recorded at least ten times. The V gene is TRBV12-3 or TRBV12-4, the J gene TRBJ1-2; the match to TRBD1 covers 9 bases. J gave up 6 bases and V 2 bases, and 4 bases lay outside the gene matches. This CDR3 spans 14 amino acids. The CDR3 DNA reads TGTGCCAGCAGTTTATTTACAGGGGGCGATGGCTACACCTTC. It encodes CASSLFTGGDGYTF.

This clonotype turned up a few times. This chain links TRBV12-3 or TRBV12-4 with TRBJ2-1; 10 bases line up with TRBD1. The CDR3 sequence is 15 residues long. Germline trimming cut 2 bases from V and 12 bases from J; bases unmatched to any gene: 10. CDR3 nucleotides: TGTGCCAGCAGTTTATTCGGGACAGGGGAGGGCGGGCAGTTCTTC. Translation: CASSLFGTGEGGQFF.

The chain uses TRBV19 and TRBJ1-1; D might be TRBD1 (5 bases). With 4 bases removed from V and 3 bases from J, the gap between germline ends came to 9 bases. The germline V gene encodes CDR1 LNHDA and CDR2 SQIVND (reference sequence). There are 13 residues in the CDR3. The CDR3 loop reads CASSTRQHTEAFF. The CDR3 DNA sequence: TGTGCCAGTAGTACAAGACAGCACACTGAAGCTTTCTTT.

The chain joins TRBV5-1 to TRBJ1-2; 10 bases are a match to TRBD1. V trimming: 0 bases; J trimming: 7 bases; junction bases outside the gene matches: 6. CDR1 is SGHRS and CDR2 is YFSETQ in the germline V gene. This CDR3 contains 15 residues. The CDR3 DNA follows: TGCGCCAGCAGCTTGGACGGGACAGGGGTCCTTGGCTACACCTTC. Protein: CASSLDGTGVLGYTF.

This chain's CDR3 is CASSIVGADTQYF. The CDR3 DNA follows: TGTGCCAGTAGTATCGTGGGGGCAGATACGCAGTATTTT. The chain uses TRBV19 and TRBJ2-3; D possibly matches TRBD1 or TRBD2 (5 bases each). Germline assignment: CDR1 LNHDA and CDR2 SQIVND (reference sequence). This CDR3 has 13 residues. V was trimmed by 3 bases and J by 4 bases, leaving 8 bases between them. The complete variable domain, with remaining parts taken from reference TRBV19 and TRBJ2-3, reads DGGITQSPKYLFRKEGQNVTLSCEQNLNHDAMYWYRQDPGQGLRLIYYSQIVNDFQKGDIAEGYSVSREKKESFPLTVTSAQKNPTAFYLCASSIVGADTQYFGPGTRLTVL.

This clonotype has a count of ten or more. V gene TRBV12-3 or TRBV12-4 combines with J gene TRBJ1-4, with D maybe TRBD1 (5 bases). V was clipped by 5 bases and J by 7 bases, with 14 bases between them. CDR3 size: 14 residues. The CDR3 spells CASSPQIGGEKLFF. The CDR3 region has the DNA TGTGCCAGCAGTCCCCAAATTGGGGGTGAAAAACTGTTTTTT.

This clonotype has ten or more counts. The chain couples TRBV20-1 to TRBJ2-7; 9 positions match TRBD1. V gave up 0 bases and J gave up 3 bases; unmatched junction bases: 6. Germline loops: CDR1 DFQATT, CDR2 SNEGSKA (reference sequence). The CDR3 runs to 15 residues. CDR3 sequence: CSARDTRTGDYEQYF. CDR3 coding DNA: TGCAGTGCTAGAGATACGCGGACAGGGGACTACGAGCAGTACTTC.

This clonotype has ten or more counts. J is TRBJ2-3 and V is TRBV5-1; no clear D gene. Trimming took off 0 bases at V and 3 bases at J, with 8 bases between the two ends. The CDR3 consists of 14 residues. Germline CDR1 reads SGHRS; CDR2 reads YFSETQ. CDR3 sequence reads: CASSLEVGTDTQYF. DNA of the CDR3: TGCGCCAGCAGCTTGGAGGTGGGGACAGATACGCAGTATTTT.

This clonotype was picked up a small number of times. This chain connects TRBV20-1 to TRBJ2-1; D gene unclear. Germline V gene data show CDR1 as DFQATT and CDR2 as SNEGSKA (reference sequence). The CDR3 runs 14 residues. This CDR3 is CSLQRDWGFNEQFF. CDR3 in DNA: TGCAGCCTACAAAGGGATTGGGGTTTCAATGAGCAGTTCTTC.

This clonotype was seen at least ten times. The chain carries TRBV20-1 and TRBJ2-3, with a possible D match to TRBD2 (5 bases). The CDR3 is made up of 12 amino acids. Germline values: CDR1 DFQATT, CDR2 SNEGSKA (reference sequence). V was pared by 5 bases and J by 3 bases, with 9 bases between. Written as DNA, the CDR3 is TGCAGTGCTTCTAGCTTAACAGATACGCAGTATTTT. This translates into CSASSLTDTQYF.

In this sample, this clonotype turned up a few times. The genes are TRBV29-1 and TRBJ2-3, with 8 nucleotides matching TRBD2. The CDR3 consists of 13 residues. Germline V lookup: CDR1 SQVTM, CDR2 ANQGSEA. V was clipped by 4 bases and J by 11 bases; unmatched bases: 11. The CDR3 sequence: CSVVAGGSFGQYF. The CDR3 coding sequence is TGCAGCGTTGTTGCGGGGGGATCGTTTGGGCAGTATTTT.

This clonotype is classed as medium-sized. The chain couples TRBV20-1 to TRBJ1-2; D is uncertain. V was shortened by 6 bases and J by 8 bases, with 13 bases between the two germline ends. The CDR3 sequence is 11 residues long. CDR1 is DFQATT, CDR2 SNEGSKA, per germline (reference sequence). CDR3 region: CSATAEVGYTF. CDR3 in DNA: TGCAGTGCGACCGCTGAGGTCGGCTACACCTTC.

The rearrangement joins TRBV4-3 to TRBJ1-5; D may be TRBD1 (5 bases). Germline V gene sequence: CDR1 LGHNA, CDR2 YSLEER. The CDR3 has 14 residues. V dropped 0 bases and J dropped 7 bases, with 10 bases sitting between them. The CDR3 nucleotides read TGCGCCAGCAGCCAAGATACCCGGGACCAGCCCCAGCATTTT. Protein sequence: CASSQDTRDQPQHF.

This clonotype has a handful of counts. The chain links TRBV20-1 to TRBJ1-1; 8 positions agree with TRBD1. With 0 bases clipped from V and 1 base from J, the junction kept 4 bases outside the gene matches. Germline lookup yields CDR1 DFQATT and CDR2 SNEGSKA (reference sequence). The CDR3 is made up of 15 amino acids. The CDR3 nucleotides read TGCAGTGCTAGAGATCTAACAGGGGGGAACACTGAAGCTTTCTTT. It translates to CSARDLTGGNTEAFF.

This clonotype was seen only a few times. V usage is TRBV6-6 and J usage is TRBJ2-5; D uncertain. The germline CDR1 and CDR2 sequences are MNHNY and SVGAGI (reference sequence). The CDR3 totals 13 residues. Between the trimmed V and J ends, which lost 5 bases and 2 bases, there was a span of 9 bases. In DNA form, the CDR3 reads TGTGCCAGCAGTCCCGAGATACAAGAGACCCAGTACTTC. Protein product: CASSPEIQETQYF.

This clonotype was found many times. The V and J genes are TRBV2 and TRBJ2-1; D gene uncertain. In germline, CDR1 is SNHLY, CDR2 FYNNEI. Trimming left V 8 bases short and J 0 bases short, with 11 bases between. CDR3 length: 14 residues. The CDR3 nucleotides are TGTGCCAGCCAACGTGACTTCTCCTACAATGAGCAGTTCTTC. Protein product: CASQRDFSYNEQFF.

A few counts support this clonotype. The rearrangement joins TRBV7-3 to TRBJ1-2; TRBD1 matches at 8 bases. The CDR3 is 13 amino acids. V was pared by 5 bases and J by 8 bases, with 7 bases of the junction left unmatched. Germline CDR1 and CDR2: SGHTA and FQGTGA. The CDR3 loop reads CASSIDRGAGYTF. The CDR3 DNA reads TGTGCCAGCAGCATAGACAGGGGTGCCGGCTACACCTTC.

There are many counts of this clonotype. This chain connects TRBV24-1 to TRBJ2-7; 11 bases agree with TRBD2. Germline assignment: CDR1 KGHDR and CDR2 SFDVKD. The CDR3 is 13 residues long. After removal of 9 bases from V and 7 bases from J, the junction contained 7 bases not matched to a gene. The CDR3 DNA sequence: TGTGCCACCTCGACTAGCGGGATCGGAGAGCAGTACTTC. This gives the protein CATSTSGIGEQYF.

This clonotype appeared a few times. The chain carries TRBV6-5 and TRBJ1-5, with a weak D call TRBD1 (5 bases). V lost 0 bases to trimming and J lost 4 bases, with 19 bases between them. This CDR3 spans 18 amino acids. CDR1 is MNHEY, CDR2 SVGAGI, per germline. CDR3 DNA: TGTGCCAGCAGTTACTCGGCCCCTGGCAGGGAGAGTAATCAGCCCCAGCATTTT. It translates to CASSYSAPGRESNQPQHF.

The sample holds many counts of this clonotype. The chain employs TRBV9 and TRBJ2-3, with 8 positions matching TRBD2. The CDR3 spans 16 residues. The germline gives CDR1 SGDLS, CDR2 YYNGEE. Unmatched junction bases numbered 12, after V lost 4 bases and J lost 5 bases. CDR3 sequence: CASSLSGGRRIDTQYF. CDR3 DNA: TGTGCCAGCAGCCTCAGCGGGGGCCGGAGGATAGATACGCAGTATTTT.

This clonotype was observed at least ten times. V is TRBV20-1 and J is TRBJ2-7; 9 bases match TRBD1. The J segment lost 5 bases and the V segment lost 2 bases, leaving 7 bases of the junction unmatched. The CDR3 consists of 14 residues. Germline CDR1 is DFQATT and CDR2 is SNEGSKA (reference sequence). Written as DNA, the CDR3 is TGCAGTGCTAGACCCCTAAACAGGGGGCACGAGCAGTACTTC. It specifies CSARPLNRGHEQYF.

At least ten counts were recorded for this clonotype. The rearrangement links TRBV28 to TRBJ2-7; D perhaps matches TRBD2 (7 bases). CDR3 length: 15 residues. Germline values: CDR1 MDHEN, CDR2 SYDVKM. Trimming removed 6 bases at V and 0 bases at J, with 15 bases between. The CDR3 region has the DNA TGTGCCAGCAGCCCCCAGCGGGACATCTCCTACGAGCAGTACTTC. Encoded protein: CASSPQRDISYEQYF.

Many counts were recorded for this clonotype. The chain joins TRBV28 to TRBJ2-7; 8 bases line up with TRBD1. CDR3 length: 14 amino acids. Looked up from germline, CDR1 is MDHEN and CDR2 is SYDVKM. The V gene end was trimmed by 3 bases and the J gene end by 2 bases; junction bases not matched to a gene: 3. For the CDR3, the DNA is TGTGCCAGCAGTTTCCCGGGACAGGCCTACGAGCAGTACTTC. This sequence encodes CASSFPGQAYEQYF.

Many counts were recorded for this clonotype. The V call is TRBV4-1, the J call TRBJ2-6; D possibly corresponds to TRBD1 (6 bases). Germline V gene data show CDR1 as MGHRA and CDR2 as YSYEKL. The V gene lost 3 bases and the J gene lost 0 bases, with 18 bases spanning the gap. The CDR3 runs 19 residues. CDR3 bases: TGCGCCAGCAGCCAGCCAACCGGGACACAATACTCTGGGGCCAACGTCCTGACTTTC. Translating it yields CASSQPTGTQYSGANVLTF.

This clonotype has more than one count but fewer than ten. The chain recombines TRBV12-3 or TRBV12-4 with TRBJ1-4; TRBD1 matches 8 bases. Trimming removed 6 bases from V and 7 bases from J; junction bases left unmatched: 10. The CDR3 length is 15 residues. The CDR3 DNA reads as TGTGCCAGCAGCTGGACAGGGAATCGTCGTGAAAAACTGTTTTTT. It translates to CASSWTGNRREKLFF.

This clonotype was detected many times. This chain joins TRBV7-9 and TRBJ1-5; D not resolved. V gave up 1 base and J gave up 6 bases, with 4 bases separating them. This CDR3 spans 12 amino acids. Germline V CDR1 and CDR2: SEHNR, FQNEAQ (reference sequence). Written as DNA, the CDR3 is TGTGCCAGCAGCTTAGGTACTCAGCCCCAGCATTTT. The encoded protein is CASSLGTQPQHF.